Listed here is a single TCR beta chain. Germline assignment: CDR1 SGDLS and CDR2 YYNGEE. The CDR3 is made up of 17 amino acids. Unmatched junction bases numbered 7, after V lost 1 base and J lost 1 base. This sample was taken from a study of cytomegalovirus exposure and HLA in healthy donors. Amplification used 60 Vbeta primers and 13 Jbeta primers. The table came from immunoSEQ multiplex PCR; TCRdb's copy has only in-frame clones and leaves some out. The top ten clones hold approximately 0.8% of a sample with around 110,000 clones, around three quarters of them seen once. The chain recombines TRBV9 with TRBJ1-2, with 10 positions matching TRBD1. Sequenced input: PBMCs. The sequence was collected from a boy aged 5-17 years in good health and CMV-seronegative. The CDR3: CASSVPGTGDNNYGYTF. In DNA, the CDR3 is TGTGCCAGCAGCGTACCCGGGACAGGGGACAATAACTATGGCTACACCTTC.